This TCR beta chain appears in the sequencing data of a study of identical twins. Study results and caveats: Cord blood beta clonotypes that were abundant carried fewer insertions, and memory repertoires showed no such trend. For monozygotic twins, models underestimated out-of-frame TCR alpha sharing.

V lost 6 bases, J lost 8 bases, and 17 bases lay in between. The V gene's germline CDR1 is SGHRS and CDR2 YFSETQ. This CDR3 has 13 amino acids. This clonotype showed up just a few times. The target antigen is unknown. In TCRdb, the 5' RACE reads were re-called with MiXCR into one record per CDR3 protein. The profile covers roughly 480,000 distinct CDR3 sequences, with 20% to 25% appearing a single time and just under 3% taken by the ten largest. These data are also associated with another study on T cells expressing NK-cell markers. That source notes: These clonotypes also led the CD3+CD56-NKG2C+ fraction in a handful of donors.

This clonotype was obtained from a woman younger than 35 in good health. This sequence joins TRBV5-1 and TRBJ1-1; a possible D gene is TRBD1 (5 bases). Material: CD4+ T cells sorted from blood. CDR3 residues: CASTRGGTDEAFF. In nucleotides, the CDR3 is TGCGCCAGCACCCGAGGTGGGACGGACGAAGCTTTCTTT.